A selection of T cell receptor beta chains follows, all from one sample in a study of CD8 T cells in Susac syndrome. TCRdb passed the immunoSEQ multiplex PCR reads through MiXCR, listing each CDR3 protein once. The sample shows about 300,000 distinct CDR3 sequences, over 75% of them seen only once. Specimen: CD8+ T cells from PBMCs. These receptors all stem from a human donor with multiple sclerosis. CDR3s include the opening cysteine and the closing phenylalanine or tryptophan. Each record gives: V gene, clone size, D gene, J gene, CDR3 DNA, CDR3 protein. A D gene is named only where the DNA matches it firmly. Part of the rows lack a size; the others show once, few, many or a class for expanded clones.

>TRBV20-1|.|.|TRBJ2-2
TGCAGTGCTAGCGCCCGGGGGGAGCTGTTTTTT
CSASARGELFF
>TRBV19|.|TRBD1|TRBJ2-1
TGTGCCAGTGGAGCCGGGACAGGGTACAATGAGCAGTTCTTC
CASGAGTGYNEQFF
>TRBV28|.|TRBD2|TRBJ2-3
TGTGCCAGCAGCACAACCCCGACTAGCGGGGAAGACATTGGAGATACGCAGTATTTT
CASSTTPTSGEDIGDTQYF
>TRBV7-2|.|TRBD2|TRBJ2-5
TGTGCCAGCAGCTTAGGGGGACTAGCGGGGGGCCCTAACCAAGAGACCCAGTACTTC
CASSLGGLAGGPNQETQYF
>TRBV30|.|.|TRBJ2-7
TGTGCCTGGAGTGTACAGAGTAGTACCTACGAGCAGTACTTC
CAWSVQSSTYEQYF
>TRBV7-8|.|TRBD2|TRBJ2-7
TGTGCCAGCAGCCGTAGCGGGGGATCCCCGGAGCAGTACTTC
CASSRSGGSPEQYF
>TRBV20-1|once|.|TRBJ2-3
TGCAGTGCTAGAGGACTGTACGATGACTTT
CSARGLYDDF
>TRBV7-3|.|.|TRBJ2-1
TGTGCCAGCAGCTCTAGTGGTTTGGATGAGCAGTTCTTC
CASSSSGLDEQFF
>TRBV3-1|few|TRBD2|TRBJ2-7
TGTGCCAGCAGCCCTTGGACTAGCGGGGACGAGCAGTACTTC
CASSPWTSGDEQYF
>TRBV20-1|.|TRBD2|TRBJ2-7
TGCAGTGCTAGAGCACAGCGGGGACTATTCTACGAGCAGTACTTC
CSARAQRGLFYEQYF
>TRBV7-3|once|.|TRBJ2-2
TGTGCCAGCAGCTCAAAGTTGGGGCCGGTCTCCACCGGGGAGCTGTTTTTT
CASSSKLGPVSTGELFF
>TRBV5-1|.|.|TRBJ2-1
TGCGCCAGCAGCTCCTCCACAGGTTTCTACAATGAGCAGTTCTTC
CASSSSTGFYNEQFF
>TRBV4-3|.|TRBD2|TRBJ2-2
TGCGCCAGCAGCCAAGACCGGGAGGGATGGGAGCTGTTTTTT
CASSQDREGWELFF
>TRBV6-1|.|TRBD2|TRBJ2-7
TGTGCCAGCAGTGACGGACTAGCCTACGAGCAGTACTTC
CASSDGLAYEQYF
>TRBV14|.|.|TRBJ2-5
TGTGCCAGCAGCCAAGATTACAGAACAGGAGAGACCCAGTACTTC
CASSQDYRTGETQYF
>TRBV20-1|.|TRBD1|TRBJ1-4
TGCAGTGCGGCGGAGACCCCGCGACAGGGTCGACGCGAAAAACTGTTTTTT
CSAAETPRQGRREKLFF
>TRBV20-1|.|.|TRBJ1-2
TGCAGTGCTAGGTGGACTGCCTATGGCTACACCTTC
CSARWTAYGYTF
>TRBV3-1|.|TRBD2|TRBJ2-1
TGTGCCAGCAGCCAAGTGGGACTAGCGGGAGAGGGGTCCTACAATGAGCAGTTCTTC
CASSQVGLAGEGSYNEQFF
>TRBV20-1|.|.|TRBJ2-7
TGCAGTGCTAGAGATTTTGAGCAGTACTTC
CSARDFEQYF
>TRBV30|.|.|TRBJ2-7
TGTGCCTGGACGGCAAGCTCCTACGAGCAGTACTTC
CAWTASSYEQYF
>TRBV20-1|.|.|TRBJ2-1
TGCAGTGCCACACAAGGGGGGCATGAGCAGTTCTTC
CSATQGGHEQFF
>TRBV28|.|.|TRBJ1-2
TGTGCCAGCAGCCGACCGTCTTGGGTTTATGGCTACACCTTC
CASSRPSWVYGYTF
>TRBV27|.|TRBD1|TRBJ2-3
TGTGCCAGCAGTCCTGGGACAGCAGCAGATACGCAGTATTTT
CASSPGTAADTQYF
>TRBV7-9|.|TRBD1|TRBJ2-7
TGTGCCAGCAGCATCATCTCAGGGGGCATCGGCTACGAGCAGTACTTC
CASSIISGGIGYEQYF
>TRBV4-2|.|TRBD2|TRBJ2-5
TGTGCCAGCAGCCAAGAGGGGGGGCTAGCGGGAGAGACCCAGTACTTC
CASSQEGGLAGETQYF
>TRBV5-1|.|.|TRBJ1-1
TGCGCCAGCAGCGGGATGACAGGGAACACTGAAGCTTTCTTT
CASSGMTGNTEAFF
>TRBV4-1|.|.|TRBJ2-7
TGCGCCAGCAGCACCCGGGACACCTCCTACGAGCAGTACTTC
CASSTRDTSYEQYF
>TRBV9|.|.|TRBJ2-7
TGTGCCAGCAGCGTAGGCGGAGGGGTAGGCTACGAGCAGTACTTC
CASSVGGGVGYEQYF
>TRBV3-1|.|TRBD2|TRBJ2-2
TGTGCCAGCAGCCAGCTAGCGGGCAACACCGGGGAGCTGTTTTTT
CASSQLAGNTGELFF
>TRBV12-3/TRBV12-4|.|.|TRBJ2-7
TGTGCCAGCAGTCCTCTAGCGTTCGCCTACGAGCAGTACTTC
CASSPLAFAYEQYF
>TRBV4-3|.|.|TRBJ2-5
TGCGCCAGCAGCCAATTTAACGGGGGCCAAGAGACCCAGTACTTC
CASSQFNGGQETQYF
>TRBV27|.|.|TRBJ1-3
TGTGCCAGCAGCCTGGGGATCACCGGAAACACCATATATTTT
CASSLGITGNTIYF
>TRBV9|.|TRBD1|TRBJ1-4
TGTGCCAGCAGTCCCGGGAGGGACAGGGGGCACGGGAATGAAAAACTGTTTTTT
CASSPGRDRGHGNEKLFF
>TRBV2|.|TRBD1|TRBJ1-4
TGTGCCAGCGGACAGGGGGTGAATGAAAAACTGTTTTTT
CASGQGVNEKLFF
>TRBV28|once|.|TRBJ1-2
TGTGCCAGCAGTTTATCCCCCGGCCCGAACTATGGCTACACCTTC
CASSLSPGPNYGYTF
>TRBV3-1|.|.|TRBJ1-2
TGTGCCAGCAGCCCCCCTTTGTCTGGCGATGGCTACACCTTC
CASSPPLSGDGYTF
>TRBV25-1|.|TRBD1|TRBJ2-5
TGTGCCAGCAGTGGGGGGGACAGGGTGTTCCAAGAGACCCAGTACTTC
CASSGGDRVFQETQYF
>TRBV9|.|.|TRBJ2-7
TGTGCCAGCAGCGTAGTGGGTTCGAACGAGCAGTACTTC
CASSVVGSNEQYF
>TRBV19|.|.|TRBJ1-5
TGTGCCAGTAGTATAACCTCAGGGAGAGAGAGCAATCAGCCCCAGCATTTT
CASSITSGRESNQPQHF
>TRBV20-1|.|TRBD2|TRBJ2-1
TGCAGTGCTAAACTAGCGGGAGAGGTCAATGAGCAGTTCTTC
CSAKLAGEVNEQFF
>TRBV7-2|.|TRBD2|TRBJ2-7
TGTGCCAGCAGGATCAAGGTACTAGCGGTATTCCAGGAATGTGAGCAGTACTTC
CASRIKVLAVFQECEQYF
>TRBV27|.|.|TRBJ1-1
TGTGCCAGCAGTTTATCAGGGGGTAACACTGAAGCTTTCTTT
CASSLSGGNTEAFF
>TRBV5-1|.|.|TRBJ2-3
TGCGCCAGCAGCTTGGTGGTGGCAGATACGCAGTATTTT
CASSLVVADTQYF
>TRBV27|.|TRBD2|TRBJ2-1
TGTGCCACGGGACTAGCGGGTCCCTCGGGGCAGTTCTTC
CATGLAGPSGQFF
>TRBV5-4|.|TRBD1|TRBJ2-3
TGTGCCAGCAGCCCAGGGGGTTCTAGCACAGATACGCAGTATTTT
CASSPGGSSTDTQYF
>TRBV5-6|once|.|TRBJ2-1
TGTGCCAGCAGCCCCTCCCGGGGTTACAATGAGCAGTTCTTC
CASSPSRGYNEQFF
>TRBV7-2|.|.|TRBJ2-4
TGTGCCAGCAGCTTACTCGACAGGTCGATAGCCAAAAACATTCAGTACTTC
CASSLLDRSIAKNIQYF
>TRBV12-3/TRBV12-4|.|.|TRBJ1-4
TGTGCCAGCAGTCTCGACCTGGCGTTTGTGAGGGAAAAACTGTTTTTT
CASSLDLAFVREKLFF
>TRBV12-3/TRBV12-4|.|.|TRBJ2-1
TGTGCCGCTGGGTCCAGCTCCTACAATGAGCAGTTCTTC
CAAGSSSYNEQFF
>TRBV2|.|TRBD2|TRBJ2-7
TGTGCCAGCAGGGCGAGAAGCGGGAGGGCCACACAGTACTTC
CASRARSGRATQYF
>TRBV29-1|once|TRBD1|TRBJ2-3
TGCAGCGTTGCGGGGACAGTAAGCACAGATACGCAGTATTTT
CSVAGTVSTDTQYF
>TRBV6-2/TRBV6-3|.|.|TRBJ2-5
TGTGCCAGCAGAAAATCCCGAGGGGGAGTGTTCGGGACACAAGAGACCCAGTACTTC
CASRKSRGGVFGTQETQYF
>TRBV27|.|.|TRBJ2-7
TGTGCCAGCAGTTTCGGGGGACCCGGCTACGAGCAGTACTTC
CASSFGGPGYEQYF
>TRBV29-1|.|.|TRBJ2-1
TGCAGCGCACCGAGGGACGACTCCTACAATGAGCAGTTCTTC
CSAPRDDSYNEQFF
>TRBV6-5|.|TRBD1|TRBJ1-1
TGTGCCAGCAGTTACACCCCGGGACAGACGAACACTGAAGCCTTCTTT
CASSYTPGQTNTEAFF
>TRBV6-2/TRBV6-3|.|.|TRBJ2-7
TGTGCCAGCAGTTACTCGAATGACTACGAGCAGTACTTC
CASSYSNDYEQYF
>TRBV29-1|.|.|TRBJ2-1
TGCAGCGTCGTGACCTGGCACAATGAGCAGTTCTTC
CSVVTWHNEQFF
>TRBV20-1|.|.|TRBJ2-5
TGCAGTGCTAGAGATTTGGGGGGAGAAGAGACCCAGTACTTC
CSARDLGGEETQYF
>TRBV28|.|.|TRBJ2-5
TGTGCCAGCAGACATCATCTAGGGGACCAAGAGACCCAGTACTTC
CASRHHLGDQETQYF
>TRBV4-2|.|.|TRBJ2-3
TGTGCCAGCAGCCAAGAGGGCACAGCAGTCACAGATACGCAGTATTTT
CASSQEGTAVTDTQYF